This TCR beta chain was captured by sequencing in a study of blood T cell repertoires in COVID-19. Worth noting for this clone: Other DNA sequences in the same sample also yield this CDR3.

The germline V and J ends were trimmed by 3 bases and 1 base, with 8 bases remaining between them. CDR3 size: 13 residues. Per the germline V gene, CDR1 is SQVTM and CDR2 is ANQGSEA. Assay: immunoSEQ multiplex PCR; the TCRdb copy retains only in-frame clones and omits some. The sample records a few hundred thousand clones, about 92% being singletons. The J gene is TRBJ2-3, the V gene TRBV29-1; TRBD2 might be the D (5 bases). The clonotype comes from a man younger than 35 who had recovered from COVID-19. Sequencing input: PBMCs or T cells enriched from blood (not recorded which). The DNA for the CDR3 is TGCAGCGTTGAGTCGCGGGGCACAGATACGCAGTATTTT. Its translation: CSVESRGTDTQYF.